The source of this TCR beta chain is a study of T cell repertoires in cytomegalovirus infection (dated by TCRdb to about 2019). The study in broad terms: Because public TCR beta signatures pointed to carriage of CMV infection together with the matching HLA type, the HLA type of each donor mattered for the analysis.

The cysteine opens and the phenylalanine closes a CDR3 of 14 amino acids. The entry retains the CDR3 DNA only, 42 bases that are in frame from base 1. Germline trimming amounts to 5 bases on V and 1 base on J, with 2 as the count of junction bases outside the gene matches. Sequenced on an Illumina HiSeq 1500. TCRdb took the public reads, trimmed them with fastp at Q25, ran MiXCR for clone calling and kept in-frame beta chains. Each entry is one CDR3 protein sequence, shown with its most common DNA and genes. Present in this sample are roughly 190,000 distinct CDR3 sequences, approximately 9.6% of which were seen just once. Roughly 5.1% of the sample is taken by the ten largest. The investigation overall reported the following: In both this cohort and an independent approximately 400-donor cohort, the cumulative frequency of public TCR beta family members distinguished carriers of CMV infection plus the relevant HLA type. The ex vivo response was dominated by HLA-C-restricted CMV-specific TCR beta clonotypes, and the single most frequent clonotype in two of eight donors was supplied by these HLA-C-restricted clonotypes.

This clonotype was picked up many times. The clone's antigen remains unknown. Base qualities are missing; no much larger clone stands one base away. This chain joins TRBV12-3 or TRBV12-4 to TRBJ1-5, with 7 middle bases fitting TRBD1. The sample comprised PBMCs. This clonotype was sampled from a human donor in good health (CMV status not recorded). Some clones in this sample may be carry-over from other donors' samples. For the CDR3, the sequence is CASSTGDSNQPQHF. The nucleotide sequence reads TGTGCCAGCAGTACAGGGGACAGCAATCAGCCCCAGCATTTT.